These T cell receptor beta chains were read from a single sample in a study of T cells in Graves' hyperthyroidism and ophthalmopathy. TCRdb ran MiXCR on the multiplex PCR reads and lists one entry per CDR3 protein. The sample contains a few hundred thousand distinct CDR3 sequences, approximately 14% of which appear only once. The source material was blood. These receptors originate from a woman aged 18-29 years with Graves' hyperthyroidism. CDR3s include the opening cysteine and the closing phenylalanine or tryptophan. A D gene is named only where the DNA matches it firmly. The size of a clone is reported for some rows only, either as once, few or many, or as a class for expanded clones.

D gene,V gene,J gene,clone size,CDR3 protein,CDR3 DNA
NA,TRBV7-9,TRBJ1-1,NA,CASSLVAVMDTEAFF,TGTGCCAGCAGCTTAGTGGCGGTTATGGACACTGAAGCTTTCTTT
NA,TRBV11-2,TRBJ2-1,many,CASSPRAGWDEQFF,TGTGCCAGCAGCCCTCGCGCGGGCTGGGATGAGCAGTTCTTC
TRBD1,TRBV19,TRBJ2-1,few,CASSIGDSSYNEQFF,TGTGCCAGTAGTATAGGGGACAGCTCCTACAATGAGCAGTTCTTC
NA,TRBV7-9,TRBJ2-3,many,CASTPGGHTDTQYF,TGTGCCAGCACCCCCGGCGGCCACACAGATACGCAGTATTTT
NA,TRBV19,TRBJ1-2,NA,CASSNVSPYGYTF,TGTGCCAGTAGTAATGTCAGCCCCTATGGCTACACCTTC
TRBD1,TRBV4-1,TRBJ2-7,many,CASSRLTGTSYEQYF,TGCGCCAGCAGCAGGCTGACAGGGACGTCCTACGAGCAGTACTTC
NA,TRBV12-3/TRBV12-4,TRBJ2-7,many,CASSLWGGSYEQYF,TGTGCCAGCAGTTTATGGGGAGGCTCCTACGAGCAGTACTTC
NA,TRBV27,TRBJ1-2,many,CASGPSYGYTF,TGTGCCAGCGGTCCCTCCTATGGCTACACCTTC
NA,TRBV24-1,TRBJ1-5,few,CATSDFRVNQPQHF,TGTGCCACCAGTGATTTCAGGGTCAATCAGCCCCAGCATTTT
NA,TRBV24-1,TRBJ2-7,NA,CAPEGEVKCILEQYF,TGTGCCCCCGAGGGGGAGGTCAAGTGTATACTCGAGCAGTACTTC
TRBD1,TRBV10-3,TRBJ2-5,few,CAISGNRGTGETQYF,TGTGCCATCAGTGGAAACAGGGGGACGGGAGAGACCCAGTACTTC
TRBD1,TRBV6-5,TRBJ1-6,many,CASSYTGQINSPLHF,TGTGCCAGCAGTTACACGGGACAGATTAATTCACCCCTCCACTTT
NA,TRBV20-1,TRBJ2-3,few,CSARDSVGSFGTDTQYF,TGCAGTGCTAGAGATAGCGTCGGTAGCTTCGGCACAGATACGCAGTATTTT
NA,TRBV12-3/TRBV12-4,TRBJ1-2,NA,CASRPSGFNYGYTF,TGTGCCAGCAGACCGTCAGGGTTTAACTATGGCTACACCTTC
NA,TRBV5-6,TRBJ1-6,NA,CASSARDYSYNSPLHF,TGTGCCAGCAGCGCCCGGGACTACTCCTATAATTCACCCCTCCACTTT
NA,TRBV30,TRBJ1-4,many,CAWSVGVGEKLFF,TGTGCCTGGAGTGTGGGGGTTGGGGAAAAACTGTTTTTT
NA,TRBV4-1,TRBJ2-7,many,CASSQDSGLSYEQYF,TGCGCCAGCAGCCAAGATTCCGGCTTGTCCTACGAGCAGTACTTC